What follows describes a single TCR beta chain. Its antigen is currently unknown. The sample belongs to a study of metastatic and nonmetastatic thyroid tumors. Study-level information: For malignant and benign thyroid patients, tumor or nodule tissue and blood were the sources whose repertoires were compared. Study-level results: Relative to benign nodules, malignant thyroid tumors were reportedly characterized by significantly elevated TCR beta diversity in blood and tumor.

In the source study's methods: It was from CDR3 differences across clinicopathological groups that a distant-metastasis classifier for papillary thyroid cancer was built. TCRdb re-called the PCR reads via MiXCR. These V and J calls derive from TCRdb rather than the authors' analysis. This table holds tens of thousands of clones, approximately 13% found once. Germline loops: CDR1 MNHEY, CDR2 SVGAGI. Trimming pared 3 bases from V and 4 bases from J, leaving 18 bases between. The CDR3 runs to 16 residues. Among the patients, none had received any treatment before thyroid surgery. This chain uses TRBV6-5 with TRBJ2-5; tentatively, D is TRBD2 (6 bases). Sequenced sample: tumor tissue. The clonotype comes from a female donor with papillary thyroid cancer or a benign thyroid nodule (not recorded which). Some clones in this sample may be carry-over from other donors' samples. CDR3 protein: CASSYSLPVRGETQYF. The CDR3 bases are TGTGCCAGCAGTTATTCCCTTCCAGTGCGGGGAGAGACCCAGTACTTC.